Shown below are 10 T cell receptor beta chains from a single sample sequenced in a study of T cells in Graves' hyperthyroidism and ophthalmopathy. RNA transcripts gave rise to amplified TCR beta CDR3 regions. A set of HTBI primers served as the primers for a first-round RT-PCR of the TCR CDR3. Each CDR3 protein is one row after TCRdb ran MiXCR on the multiplex PCR reads. Of some 250,000 distinct CDR3 sequences in the sample, roughly 15% are singletons; the top ten hold roughly 14%. The sequencing input was blood. Receptor source: a woman aged 40 to 49 with Graves' hyperthyroidism that later progressed to Graves' ophthalmopathy.

Only a few counts were recorded for this clonotype. J is TRBJ2-5 and V is TRBV4-1; D is unclear. V was pared by 1 base and J by 1 base, with 4 bases between. This CDR3 region has 13 residues. Per the germline V gene, CDR1 is MGHRA and CDR2 is YSYEKL. CDR3 nucleotide sequence: TGCGCCAGCAGCCAAGTCGGCCAAGAGACCCAGTACTTC. Amino acids: CASSQVGQETQYF.

Comment on this clonotype: A much larger clone lies a single base off, so this may be a read error. V usage is TRBV27 and J usage is TRBJ2-1; 11 nucleotides match TRBD2. CDR3 length: 18 residues. CDR1 MNHEY and CDR2 SMNVEV come from the germline V gene (reference sequence). Germline trimming cut 4 bases from V and 0 bases from J; bases unmatched to any gene: 8. CDR3 nucleotide sequence: TGTGCCAGCAGTTCATATACTAGCGGGGGAAGCTCCTACAATGAGCAGTTCTTC. The encoded protein is CASSSYTSGGSSYNEQFF.

This clonotype was counted a single time. The CDR3 region is CSARLRGPNQPQHF. CDR3 nucleotide sequence: TGCAGTGCTAGACTCAGGGGCCCCAATCAGCCCCAGCATTTT. This chain connects TRBV20-1 to TRBJ1-5; tentatively, D is TRBD1 (6 bases). The CDR3 has 14 amino acids. Trimming shortened V by 2 bases and J by 3 bases, and 11 bases separated the two germline ends. Germline CDR1 and CDR2: DFQATT and SNEGSKA (reference sequence).

This clonotype was observed many times. The rearrangement links TRBV6-1 to TRBJ2-1; the match to TRBD1 covers 9 bases. This CDR3 is 15 amino acids long. V shed 4 bases, J shed 4 bases, and the junction held 5 bases outside the gene matches. Germline values: CDR1 MNHNS, CDR2 SASEGT. Here the CDR3 reads CASSVGTGSYNEQFF. CDR3 sequence (DNA): TGTGCCAGCAGTGTCGGGACAGGGTCTTACAATGAGCAGTTCTTC.

This clonotype showed up many times. The chain combines TRBV12-3 or TRBV12-4 with TRBJ2-3, with a weak D call TRBD1 (5 bases). The length of the CDR3 is 15 residues. V was cut by 6 bases and J by 4 bases, with 17 bases left in between. The chain's CDR3 is CASSSHRFGADTQYF. CDR3 in DNA: TGTGCCAGCAGCAGTCACAGGTTCGGAGCAGATACGCAGTATTTT.

Notes on this clonotype: Sequence at one end of the junction differs from germline and may be a read error. The chain is built from TRBV28 and TRBJ2-5, with D unresolved. The CDR3 consists of 13 residues. The V gene's germline CDR1 is MDHEN and CDR2 SYDVKM. The CDR3 spells CAGSFNPQRTQYF. CDR3 bases: TGTGCCGGCAGTTTCAACCCCCAGAGGACCCAGTACTTC.

The sample holds a few counts of this clonotype. The V call is TRBV7-2, the J call TRBJ2-1, with 7 bases aligning to TRBD2. Germline CDR1 and CDR2: SGHTA and FQGNSA. The V gene end was trimmed by 5 bases and the J gene end by 3 bases; junction bases not matched to a gene: 10. This CDR3 has 16 residues. As DNA, the CDR3 is TGTGCCAGCAGCGCCGAACCCCTAGCGGTCTACAATGAGCAGTTCTTC. This sequence encodes CASSAEPLAVYNEQFF.

The gene calls are TRBV30 and TRBJ1-2; D is unresolved. Looked up from germline, CDR1 is GTSNPN and CDR2 is SVGIG (reference sequence). This CDR3 spans 11 amino acids. Trimming took 0 bases from V and 4 from J, leaving 3 bases between them. As DNA, the CDR3 is TGTGCCTGGAGTGTAAGCTATGGCTACACCTTC. Amino acid sequence: CAWSVSYGYTF.

This clonotype was seen at least ten times. This sequence joins TRBV12-3 or TRBV12-4 and TRBJ2-5, with no clear D. Trimming cost V 3 bases and J 5 bases, with 10 bases left between them. CDR3 length: 13 residues. CDR3 nucleotides: TGTGCCAGCAGTTTTTGGGGAACCGAGACCCAGTACTTC. This translates into CASSFWGTETQYF.

The table lists this clonotype with many counts. The V call is TRBV28, the J call TRBJ2-3; the D gene is possibly TRBD2 (5 bases). Germline V CDR1 and CDR2: MDHEN, SYDVKM. The CDR3 is made up of 14 amino acids. V dropped 6 bases and J dropped 6 bases, with 16 bases sitting between them. CDR3 protein: CASRIRLPVDTQYF. CDR3 nucleotides: TGTGCCAGCAGGATCAGACTACCAGTGGATACGCAGTATTTT.